This is a list of T cell receptor beta chains from one sample in a study of T cells in Graves' hyperthyroidism and ophthalmopathy. TCRdb passed the multiplex PCR reads through MiXCR, listing each CDR3 protein once. This table has around 720,000 distinct CDR3 sequences, around a third appearing once. The material sequenced was blood. All receptors derive from a woman aged 40 to 50 with Graves' hyperthyroidism. The CDR3 runs from the conserved cysteine through the conserved F or W. Each record gives: V gene, clone size, J gene, CDR3 length, CDR3 protein. Not every row has a clone size; where given, it reads once, few, many or a size class.

>TRBV10-3|many|TRBJ1-5|14
CAIRDPRRNQPQHF
>TRBV10-3|.|.|14
CAISGGAFPNEQFF
>TRBV6-5|.|TRBJ1-5|13
CASRTETYQPQHF
>TRBV4-3|.|TRBJ2-6|19
CASSQDGDRGSAGANVLTF
>TRBV4-3|.|TRBJ2-7|14
CASSQDFAGYEQYF
>TRBV10-3|.|TRBJ1-2|14
CAISSGTATYGYTF
>TRBV20-1|.|TRBJ2-2|14
CSATRTGGTGELFF
>TRBV24-1|.|TRBJ1-5|14
CATSDLMENQPQHF
>TRBV12-5|.|TRBJ1-3|13
CASEEQGWDTIYF
>TRBV15|.|TRBJ1-2|16
CATSRDSGSAPYGYTF
>TRBV12-3/TRBV12-4|.|TRBJ1-1|13
CASSSLEAAEAFF
>TRBV11-3|few|TRBJ1-4|13
CASSFGTNEKLFF
>TRBV9|many|TRBJ1-2|13
CASSVDRYGGYTF
>TRBV2|many|TRBJ1-5|13
CASSEGGLGPQHF
>TRBV12-3/TRBV12-4|few|TRBJ2-7|15
CASSPGTARIYEQYF
>TRBV7-9|few|TRBJ1-1|17
CASSLGIVRGENTEAFF
>TRBV6-6|.|TRBJ1-1|15
CASSPKTGRETEAFF
>TRBV20-1|.|TRBJ2-7|16
CSARVQGAIGYGEQYF
>TRBV29-1|many|TRBJ2-7|12
CSVESQGGEQYF
>TRBV7-2|many|TRBJ1-2|16
CASSLFLGGSGYGYTF
>TRBV7-2|many|TRBJ1-2|16
CASSFGPTGGNYGYTF
>TRBV7-9|.|TRBJ2-7|14
CASNRDRVAYEQYF
>TRBV25-1|.|TRBJ1-2|11
CASPEGYGYTF
>TRBV10-3|.|TRBJ2-6|15
CAIKQANTGANVLTF
>TRBV6-5|few|TRBJ2-7|15
CASSYGDWRLYEQYF
>TRBV4-1|few|TRBJ2-5|18
CASSQHHSGEGYQETQYF
>TRBV24-1|.|TRBJ2-3|14
CATSARSATDTQYF
>TRBV20-1|many|TRBJ1-6|15
CSAQTGTLRNSPLHF
>TRBV20-1|many|TRBJ2-5|12
CSAQLSQETQYF
>TRBV4-2|.|TRBJ2-7|15
CASSQARTGNYEQYF
>TRBV5-1|.|TRBJ2-7|15
CASSLGAGVDYEQYF
>TRBV12-3/TRBV12-4|few|TRBJ1-3|13
CASSLGGVNTIYF
>TRBV12-3/TRBV12-4|many|TRBJ1-1|15
CASSAAGTANTEAFF
>TRBV6-5|.|TRBJ2-6|15
CASSLIPSGANVLTF
>TRBV7-9|.|TRBJ1-2|19
CASSLILAPEMGANYGYTF
>TRBV12-3/TRBV12-4|many|TRBJ2-7|14
CASSYRQGAYEQYF
>TRBV10-1|many|TRBJ2-2|14
CASLMKGDTGELFF
>TRBV7-9|many|TRBJ1-2|14
CASSRNDRTYGYTF
>TRBV10-2|many|TRBJ1-2|13
CASARGTMGGYTF
>TRBV7-8|many|TRBJ1-2|15
CASSLVGGTGYGYTF
>TRBV2|.|TRBJ1-4|16
CASSGTHSGANEKLFF
>TRBV10-3|.|TRBJ2-2|14
CAISERTGDGELFF